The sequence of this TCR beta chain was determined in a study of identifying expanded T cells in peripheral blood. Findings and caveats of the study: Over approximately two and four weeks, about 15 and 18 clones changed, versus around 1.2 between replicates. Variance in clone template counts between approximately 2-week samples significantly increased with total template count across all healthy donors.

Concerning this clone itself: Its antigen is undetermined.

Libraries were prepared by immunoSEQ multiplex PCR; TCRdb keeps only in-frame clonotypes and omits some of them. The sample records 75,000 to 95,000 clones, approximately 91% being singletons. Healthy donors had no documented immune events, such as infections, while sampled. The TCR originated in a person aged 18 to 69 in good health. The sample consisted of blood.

CDR3 DNA: TGTGCAAGTCGCTTATGGACAGGGAAGGGAACAGATACGCAGTATTTT. Its translation is CASRLWTGKGTDTQYF. The rearrangement joins TRBV12-2 to TRBJ2-3; TRBD1 reflects the table's D call only, with no check against the DNA. TRBV12-2 is listed as a pseudogene. The CDR3 contains 16 residues.